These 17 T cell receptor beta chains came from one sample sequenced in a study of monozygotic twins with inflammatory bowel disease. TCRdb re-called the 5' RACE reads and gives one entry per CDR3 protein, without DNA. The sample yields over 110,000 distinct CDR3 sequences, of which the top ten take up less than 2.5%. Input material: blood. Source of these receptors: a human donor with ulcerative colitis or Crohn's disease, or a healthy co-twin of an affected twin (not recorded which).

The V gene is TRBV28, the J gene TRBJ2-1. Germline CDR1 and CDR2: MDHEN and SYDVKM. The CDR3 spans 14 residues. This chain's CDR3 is CASSLTGAYNEQFF.

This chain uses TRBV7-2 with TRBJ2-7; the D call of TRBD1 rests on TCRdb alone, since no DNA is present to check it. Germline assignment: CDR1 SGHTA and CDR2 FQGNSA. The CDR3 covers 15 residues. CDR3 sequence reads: CASSLDRQGSWRQYF.

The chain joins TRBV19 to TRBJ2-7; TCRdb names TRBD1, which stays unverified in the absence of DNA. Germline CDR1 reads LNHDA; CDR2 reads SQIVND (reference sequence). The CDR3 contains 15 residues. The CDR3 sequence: CASSSPPEAVYEQYF.

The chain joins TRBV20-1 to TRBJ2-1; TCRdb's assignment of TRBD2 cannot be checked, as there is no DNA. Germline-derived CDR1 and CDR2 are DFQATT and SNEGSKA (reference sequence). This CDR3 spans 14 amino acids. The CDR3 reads CSARGDYEGVQQFF.

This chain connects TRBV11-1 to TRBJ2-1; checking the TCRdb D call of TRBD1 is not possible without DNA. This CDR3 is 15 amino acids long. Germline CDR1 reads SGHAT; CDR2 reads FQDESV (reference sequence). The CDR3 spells CASRPWGGPDNEQFF.

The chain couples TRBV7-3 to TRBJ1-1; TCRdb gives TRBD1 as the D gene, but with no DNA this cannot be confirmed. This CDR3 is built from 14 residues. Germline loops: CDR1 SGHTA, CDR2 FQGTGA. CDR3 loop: CASSLQSRGTEAFF. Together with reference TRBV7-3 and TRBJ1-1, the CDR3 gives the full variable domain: GAGVSQTPSNKVTEKGKYVELRCDPISGHTALYWYRQSLGQGPEFLIYFQGTGAADDSGLPNDRFFAVRPEGSVSTLKIQRTERGDSAVYLCASSLQSRGTEAFFGQGTRLTVV.

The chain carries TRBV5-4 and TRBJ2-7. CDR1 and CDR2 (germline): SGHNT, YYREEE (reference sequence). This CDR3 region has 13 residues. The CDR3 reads CASSLLGTHEQYF.

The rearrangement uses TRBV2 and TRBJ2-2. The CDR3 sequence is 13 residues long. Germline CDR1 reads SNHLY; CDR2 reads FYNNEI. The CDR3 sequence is CASSEENTGELFF.

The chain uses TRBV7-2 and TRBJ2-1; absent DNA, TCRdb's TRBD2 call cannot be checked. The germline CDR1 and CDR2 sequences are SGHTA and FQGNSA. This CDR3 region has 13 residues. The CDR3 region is CASSFPSGGEQFF.

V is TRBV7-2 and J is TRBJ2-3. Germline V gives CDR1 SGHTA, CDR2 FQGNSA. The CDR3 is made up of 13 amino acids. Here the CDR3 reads CASSLANADTQYF.

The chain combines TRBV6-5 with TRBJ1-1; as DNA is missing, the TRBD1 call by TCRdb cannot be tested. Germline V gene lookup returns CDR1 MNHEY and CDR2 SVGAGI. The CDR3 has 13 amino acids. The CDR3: CASRLTGITEAFF.

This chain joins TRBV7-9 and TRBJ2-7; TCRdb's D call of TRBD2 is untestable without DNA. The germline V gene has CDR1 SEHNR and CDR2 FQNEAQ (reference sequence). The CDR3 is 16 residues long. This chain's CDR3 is CASSPPTSGGAYEQYF.

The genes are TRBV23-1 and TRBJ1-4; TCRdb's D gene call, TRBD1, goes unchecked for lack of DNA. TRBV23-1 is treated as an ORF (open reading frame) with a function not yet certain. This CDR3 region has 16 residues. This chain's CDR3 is CASSLMGTGFHEKLFF.

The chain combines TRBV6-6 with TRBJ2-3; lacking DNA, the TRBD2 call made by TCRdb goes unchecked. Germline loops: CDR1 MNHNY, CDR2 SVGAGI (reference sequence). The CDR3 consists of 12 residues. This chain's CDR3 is CASSWAQDTQYF.

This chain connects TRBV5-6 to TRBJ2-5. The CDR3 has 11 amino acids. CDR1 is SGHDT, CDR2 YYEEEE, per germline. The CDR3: CASRLGETQYF.

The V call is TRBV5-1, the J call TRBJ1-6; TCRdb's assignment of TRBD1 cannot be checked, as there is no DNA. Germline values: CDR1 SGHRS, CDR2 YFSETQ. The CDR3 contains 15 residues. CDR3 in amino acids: CASTRDPVGSSPLHF.

This CDR3 is CASSMERNTEAFF. The gene calls are TRBV19 and TRBJ1-1. Germline V gene data show CDR1 as LNHDA and CDR2 as SQIVND (reference sequence). The CDR3 has 13 amino acids.